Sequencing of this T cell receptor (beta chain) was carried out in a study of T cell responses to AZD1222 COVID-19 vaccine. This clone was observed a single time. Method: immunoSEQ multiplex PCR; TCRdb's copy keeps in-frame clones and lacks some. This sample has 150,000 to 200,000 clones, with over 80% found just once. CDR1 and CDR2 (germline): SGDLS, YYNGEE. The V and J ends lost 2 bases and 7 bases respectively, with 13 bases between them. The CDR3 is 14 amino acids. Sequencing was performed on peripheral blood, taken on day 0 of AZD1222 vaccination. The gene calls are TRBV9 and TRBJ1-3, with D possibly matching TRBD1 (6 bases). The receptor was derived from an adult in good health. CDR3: CASSVSDSKNTIYF. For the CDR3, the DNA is TGTGCCAGCAGCGTGTCGGACAGTAAGAACACCATATATTTT.